Listed below are T cell receptor beta chains from one sample, sequenced in a study of blood T cell repertoires in COVID-19. Data came from immunoSEQ multiplex PCR; TCRdb stores just in-frame clones and leaves some out. The sample has 250,000 to 300,000 clones, more than 85% seen once; the top ten hold less than 4.5%. Sequenced sample: peripheral blood. The receptors here all came from a man aged 18 to 30 with active or convalescent COVID-19. CDR3s include the opening cysteine and the closing phenylalanine or tryptophan. The order of the fields is V gene, J gene, D gene, CDR3 protein. D genes are given only for firm matches.

TRBV28,TRBJ2-4,-,CASSLGTIAYIQYF
TRBV11-2,TRBJ2-2,TRBD2,CASSLRRGAGELFF
TRBV25-1,TRBJ2-1,-,CASMTVGFSDEQFF
TRBV28,TRBJ1-6,-,CASSQPAGSPLHF
TRBV5-4,TRBJ1-2,TRBD1,CASSQIPGQGAYGYTF
TRBV28,TRBJ1-2,-,CASSLGGRGRYGYTF
TRBV6-5,TRBJ1-2,-,CATASGSTNYGYTF
TRBV29-1,TRBJ2-3,-,CSVVSVRREDTQYF
TRBV30,TRBJ1-1,-,CAWGTGRELEAFF
TRBV28,TRBJ2-3,TRBD1,CASRPRTGHTDTQYF
TRBV7-8,TRBJ2-3,TRBD2,CASSLDGRADTQYF
TRBV6-5,TRBJ1-1,-,CASSLAGEDTEAFF
TRBV25-1,TRBJ2-3,TRBD1,CATLGGQGLTDTQYF
TRBV4-2,TRBJ2-3,-,CASSPNQPFPGSTDTQYF
TRBV29-1,TRBJ2-1,TRBD2,CSVAEGLAGYNEQFF
TRBV23-1,TRBJ2-7,-,CASSRRQPAAYEQYF
TRBV14,TRBJ2-3,TRBD2,CASSPIGLDGDTQYF
TRBV19,TRBJ1-2,TRBD1,CASSLDRGGSANYGYTF
TRBV5-4,TRBJ2-5,-,CASSLGGQVKGTQYF
TRBV4-1,TRBJ1-1,-,CASSQERGWTEAFF
TRBV18,TRBJ1-1,TRBD1,CASSPSGGSVTEAFF
TRBV19,TRBJ2-7,TRBD1,CASSDHGQGFYEQYF
TRBV28,TRBJ2-2,-,CATLGWGENTGELFF
TRBV11-2,TRBJ2-3,TRBD2,CASSLLAGTTDTQYF
TRBV9,TRBJ1-2,TRBD1,CASSLSGQGDGYTF
TRBV30,TRBJ2-7,TRBD1,CAWSNAGGRYEQYF
TRBV7-7,TRBJ2-5,TRBD1,CASSLVGGEETQYF
TRBV18,TRBJ2-2,-,CASSEDYVRTGELFF
TRBV28,TRBJ2-7,TRBD1,CASSAPGTGDSYEQYF
TRBV19,TRBJ1-5,TRBD1,CASSTKGTGVQPQHF
TRBV28,TRBJ1-2,-,CASTDSGYGYTF
TRBV18,TRBJ2-7,-,CASSPFGVAYEQYF
TRBV29-1,TRBJ2-7,-,CSVDNDAGYEQYF
TRBV19,TRBJ2-7,-,CASSRGTSTYEQYF
TRBV7-3,TRBJ2-2,TRBD2,CASSLNQAGGRNTGELFF
TRBV9,TRBJ2-1,-,CASSVDSTFEQFF
TRBV3-1/TRBV3-2,TRBJ2-7,-,CASSQVQGQPYEQYF
TRBV9,TRBJ2-1,TRBD2,CASSLPGGSSYNEQFF
TRBV6-5,TRBJ1-3,-,CASSYSSVSGNTIYF
TRBV3-1/TRBV3-2,TRBJ1-4,-,CASSYTGRETNEKLFF
TRBV5-4,TRBJ2-2,TRBD2,CASSLGTSPNTGELFF
TRBV4-3,TRBJ2-1,TRBD2,CASSGAAGGPLF
TRBV11-2,TRBJ1-1,-,CASSEQSGTEAFF
TRBV30,TRBJ2-2,TRBD2,CAWSSVAGGVGELFF
TRBV24-1,TRBJ2-1,-,CATSEDTGSSEQFF
TRBV9,TRBJ2-3,-,CASGVGHSTDTQYF
TRBV5-6,TRBJ1-5,-,CASSWGGPQHF